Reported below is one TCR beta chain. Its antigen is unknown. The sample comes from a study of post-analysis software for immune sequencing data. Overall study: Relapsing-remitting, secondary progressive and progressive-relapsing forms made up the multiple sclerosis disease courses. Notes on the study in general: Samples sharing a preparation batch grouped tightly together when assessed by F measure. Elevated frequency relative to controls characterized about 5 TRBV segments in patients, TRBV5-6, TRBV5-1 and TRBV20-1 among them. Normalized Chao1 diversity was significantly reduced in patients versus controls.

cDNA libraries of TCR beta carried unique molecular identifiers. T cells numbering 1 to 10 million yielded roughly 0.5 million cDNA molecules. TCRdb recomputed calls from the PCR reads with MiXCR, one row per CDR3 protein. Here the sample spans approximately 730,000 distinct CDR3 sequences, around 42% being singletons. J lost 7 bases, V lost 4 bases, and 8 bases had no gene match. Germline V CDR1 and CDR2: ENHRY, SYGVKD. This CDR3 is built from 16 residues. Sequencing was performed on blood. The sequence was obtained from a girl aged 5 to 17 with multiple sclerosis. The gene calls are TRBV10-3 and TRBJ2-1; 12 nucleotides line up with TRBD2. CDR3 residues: CAISASTSGRGNEQFF. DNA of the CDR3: TGTGCCATCAGTGCCTCGACTAGCGGGAGAGGGAATGAGCAGTTCTTC.